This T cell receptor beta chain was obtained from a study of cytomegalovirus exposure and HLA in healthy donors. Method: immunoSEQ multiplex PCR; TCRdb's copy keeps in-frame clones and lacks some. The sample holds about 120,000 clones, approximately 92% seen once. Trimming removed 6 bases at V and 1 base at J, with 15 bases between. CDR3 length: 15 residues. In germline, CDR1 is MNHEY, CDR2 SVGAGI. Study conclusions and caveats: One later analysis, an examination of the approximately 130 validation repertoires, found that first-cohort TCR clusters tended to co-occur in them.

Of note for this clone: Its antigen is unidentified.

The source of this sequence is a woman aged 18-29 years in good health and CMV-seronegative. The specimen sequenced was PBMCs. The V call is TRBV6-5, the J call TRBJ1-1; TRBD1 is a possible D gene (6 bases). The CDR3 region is CASSEQGEGNTEAFF. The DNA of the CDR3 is TGTGCCAGCAGCGAACAGGGAGAGGGGAACACTGAAGCTTTCTTT.